A selection of T cell receptor beta chains follows, all from one sample in a study of cytomegalovirus exposure and HLA in healthy donors. Produced via immunoSEQ multiplex PCR; TCRdb's table is partial and in-frame only. Among around 280,000 clones, around 90% were seen once, and the ten largest hold 2% to 3%. The specimen sequenced was PBMCs. The receptors were sampled from a woman aged 18 to 35 in good health and CMV-seronegative. The CDR3 runs from the conserved cysteine through the conserved F or W. A D gene is named only where the DNA matches it firmly. Rows give clone size only sometimes, using once, few, many, or a class for an expanded clone.

d_call | j_call | clone_size | v_call | cdr3_nt | cdr3_aa
TRBD2 | TRBJ2-7 | . | TRBV28 | TGTGCCAGCAGTTTTCGCCTAGCGGATTACGAGCAGTACTTC | CASSFRLADYEQYF
. | TRBJ2-1 | . | TRBV27 | TGTGCCAGCAGTTTCGGGATCCCCTACAATGAGCAGTTCTTC | CASSFGIPYNEQFF
. | TRBJ1-3 | once | TRBV5-6 | TGTGCCAGCAGCTTGGGCAGACTAGACTCTGGAAACACCATATATTTT | CASSLGRLDSGNTIYF
. | TRBJ1-2 | . | TRBV7-9 | TGTGCCAGCAGCTTAGAGGAGCCATTGGGCTACACCTTC | CASSLEEPLGYTF
TRBD1 | TRBJ2-2 | . | TRBV5-1 | TGCGCCAGCATTGGGACAGCGAACACCGGGGAGCTGTTTTTT | CASIGTANTGELFF
. | TRBJ1-3 | . | TRBV9 | TGTGACAGCAGCGTAGGGGGGGGGATAAGCTCTGGAAACACCATATATTTT | CDSSVGGGISSGNTIYF
TRBD1 | TRBJ2-7 | . | TRBV10-2 | TGCGCCAGCAGTGAAAGACAGGGGAGCGACGAGCAGTACTTC | CASSERQGSDEQYF
TRBD2 | TRBJ2-5 | . | TRBV9 | TGTGCCAGCAGCGCCGGGACTAGCGGGGACCTCCGGGAGACCCAGTACTTC | CASSAGTSGDLRETQYF
. | TRBJ1-3 | . | TRBV5-1 | TGCGCCAGCAGCCCTGGACAGATCTCTGGAAACACCATATATTTT | CASSPGQISGNTIYF
TRBD2 | TRBJ2-1 | . | TRBV9 | TGTGCCAGCAGCCCGACCTCCGGGACTACCTACAATGAGCAGTTCTTC | CASSPTSGTTYNEQFF
TRBD1 | TRBJ1-2 | . | TRBV6-5 | TGTGCCAGCAGTTACTCCTTCTTGGGACAGGACTATGGCTACACCTTC | CASSYSFLGQDYGYTF
TRBD1 | TRBJ1-1 | . | TRBV28 | TGTGCCAGCAACACTCCGGGACAGGCAGGAGAAATGGAAGCTTTCTTT | CASNTPGQAGEMEAFF
. | TRBJ1-2 | once | TRBV7-9 | TGTGCCAGCAGCTTACCTTACTATGGCTACACCTTC | CASSLPYYGYTF
TRBD2 | TRBJ2-1 | . | TRBV7-8 | TGTGCCAGCAGCTTAGCGTTGGCGGGGGGCCCCCCCAATGAGCAGTTCTTC | CASSLALAGGPPNEQFF
TRBD1 | TRBJ2-1 | . | TRBV27 | TGTGCCAGCAGACCCCTCGGGCCGACAGGGGGGTCCTACAATGAGCAGTTCTTC | CASRPLGPTGGSYNEQFF
. | TRBJ2-3 | . | TRBV5-6 | TGTGCCAGCAGCTTGGGAGTGAGCGTATCCACAGATACGCAGTATTTT | CASSLGVSVSTDTQYF
TRBD1 | TRBJ1-6 | . | TRBV30 | TGTGCCTGGAGTGGTGGACAGGGAAATTCCCCCCTCCACTTT | CAWSGGQGNSPLHF
. | TRBJ1-4 | . | TRBV18 | TGTGCCAGCTCACCACGTTCGGAGGGCGGTGAAAAACTGTTTTTT | CASSPRSEGGEKLFF
TRBD2 | TRBJ2-1 | . | TRBV5-1 | TGCGCCAGCAGCTTGAGGACTAGCGGGGGGGCACAGTTCTTC | CASSLRTSGGAQFF
TRBD1 | TRBJ2-6 | . | TRBV5-8 | TGTGCCAGCAGCCAAGGGACAGACTACTCTGGGGCCAACGTCCTGACTTTC | CASSQGTDYSGANVLTF
TRBD2 | TRBJ2-1 | . | TRBV10-3 | TGTGCCATCAGCCTTGGACTAGCGGGGGTAAGTGAGCAGTTCTTC | CAISLGLAGVSEQFF
. | TRBJ2-7 | once | TRBV2 | TGTGCCAGCACCGCCGACAGAACCTACGAGCAGTACTTC | CASTADRTYEQYF
TRBD1 | TRBJ2-3 | once | TRBV5-1 | TGCGCCAGCAGCCCAGGAACAGGGGCCGGAGATACGCAGTATTTT | CASSPGTGAGDTQYF
. | TRBJ1-1 | . | TRBV6-6 | TGTGCCAGCAGTCTAACCGAGTTCGTAACTGAAGCTTTCTTT | CASSLTEFVTEAFF
TRBD2 | TRBJ2-5 | . | TRBV7-3 | TGTGCCAGCAGCCTACTAGCGGGGGGGCTCGGAGAGACCCAGTACTTC | CASSLLAGGLGETQYF
. | TRBJ1-2 | . | TRBV20-1 | TGCAGTGCCGCGGCTGAGGGTGGCTACACCTTC | CSAAAEGGYTF
TRBD2 | TRBJ2-1 | . | TRBV6-5 | TGTGCCAGCAGTTCCTTGGGGGGGGTTTACAATGAGCAGTTCTTC | CASSSLGGVYNEQFF
TRBD1 | TRBJ1-6 | once | TRBV7-3 | TGTGCCAGCAGCTTAGGGCTCGGGACAGGGGTTTCACCCCTCCACTTT | CASSLGLGTGVSPLHF
TRBD2 | TRBJ2-7 | . | TRBV5-4 | TGTGCCAGCAGCTCCCCCGGACTAGCGGGGATCGAGCAGTACTTC | CASSSPGLAGIEQYF
TRBD2 | TRBJ2-3 | . | TRBV7-6 | TGTGCCAGCAGCCCTAGCGGGGGCACAGATACGCAGTATTTT | CASSPSGGTDTQYF
. | TRBJ1-6 | . | TRBV18 | TGTGCCAGCTCACCCCGAGTAGGGGAAGCCTATAATTCACCCCTCCACTTT | CASSPRVGEAYNSPLHF
TRBD1 | TRBJ1-6 | . | TRBV9 | TGTGCCAGCAGCGGGGGACAGCTGAATAATTCACCCCTCCACTTT | CASSGGQLNNSPLHF
TRBD1 | TRBJ1-1 | . | TRBV30 | TGTGCCTGGAGTGTATGGTGGGCAGGGGGGACTGAAGCTTTCTTT | CAWSVWWAGGTEAFF
. | TRBJ1-2 | . | TRBV6-5 | TGTGCCAGCAGTTCCGGGGGGATTATCTATGGCTACACCTTC | CASSSGGIIYGYTF
. | TRBJ1-2 | few | TRBV25-1 | TGTGCCAGCAGTGAAGCAGGGAACTATGGCTACACCTTC | CASSEAGNYGYTF
. | TRBJ1-4 | . | TRBV11-2 | TGTGCCAGCAGCTTAGGAGGGACATCCGAAAAACTGTTTTTT | CASSLGGTSEKLFF
. | TRBJ2-3 | . | TRBV5-1 | TGCGCCAGCAGCGGGCCTAACACAGATACGCAGTATTTT | CASSGPNTDTQYF
. | TRBJ2-7 | . | TRBV30 | TGTGCCTGGGGTTTGATCCCGAGGTACGAGCAGTACTTC | CAWGLIPRYEQYF
. | TRBJ2-1 | once | TRBV27 | TGTGCCAGCAGTTTAGTTGCCTTCGGACAGAGCTCCTACAATGAGCAGTTCTTC | CASSLVAFGQSSYNEQFF
. | TRBJ1-2 | . | TRBV4-1 | TGCGCCAGCAGCCAAGACAGGGGCCACACCTTC | CASSQDRGHTF
TRBD2 | TRBJ2-7 | . | TRBV6-5 | TGTGCCAGCAGTTCCATACCGGGACTAGACTACGAGCAGTACTTC | CASSSIPGLDYEQYF
. | TRBJ1-2 | . | TRBV18 | TGTGCCAGCTCTCACAGCATAGAGTATGGCTACACCTTC | CASSHSIEYGYTF
. | TRBJ2-5 | . | TRBV10-3 | TGTGCCATCAGTACAGGGTGGTCGGAGACCCAGTACTTC | CAISTGWSETQYF
TRBD1 | TRBJ1-2 | . | TRBV5-1 | TGCGCCAGCAGCCGGGACAGTATTGATGGCTACACCTTC | CASSRDSIDGYTF
. | TRBJ2-5 | . | TRBV7-2 | TGTGCCAGCAGCTCACGGTCACTAGCACACGCAGAGACCCAGTACTTC | CASSSRSLAHAETQYF
TRBD2 | TRBJ2-1 | . | TRBV12-5 | TGTGCTAGTGGTGCCGGGACTAGCTACAATGAGCAGTTCTTC | CASGAGTSYNEQFF
. | TRBJ1-2 | . | TRBV19 | TGTGCCAGTAGTGAACAGGGACGCTATGGCTACACCTTC | CASSEQGRYGYTF